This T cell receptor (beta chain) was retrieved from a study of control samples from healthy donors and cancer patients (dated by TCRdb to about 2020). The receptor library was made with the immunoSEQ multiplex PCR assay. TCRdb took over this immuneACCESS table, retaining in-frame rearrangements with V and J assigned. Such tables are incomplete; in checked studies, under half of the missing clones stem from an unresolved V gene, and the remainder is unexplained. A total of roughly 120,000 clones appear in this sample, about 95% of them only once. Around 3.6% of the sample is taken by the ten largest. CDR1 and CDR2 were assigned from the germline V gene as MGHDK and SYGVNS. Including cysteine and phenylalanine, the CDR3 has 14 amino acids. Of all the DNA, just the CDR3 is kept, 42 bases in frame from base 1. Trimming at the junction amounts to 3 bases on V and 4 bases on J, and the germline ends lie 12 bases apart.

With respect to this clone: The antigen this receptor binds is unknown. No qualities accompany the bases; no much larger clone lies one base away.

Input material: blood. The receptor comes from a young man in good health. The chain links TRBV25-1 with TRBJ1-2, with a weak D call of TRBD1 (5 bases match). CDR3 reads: CASSESGLVYGYTF. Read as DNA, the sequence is TGTGCCAGCAGTGAGTCGGGACTTGTCTATGGCTACACCTTC.